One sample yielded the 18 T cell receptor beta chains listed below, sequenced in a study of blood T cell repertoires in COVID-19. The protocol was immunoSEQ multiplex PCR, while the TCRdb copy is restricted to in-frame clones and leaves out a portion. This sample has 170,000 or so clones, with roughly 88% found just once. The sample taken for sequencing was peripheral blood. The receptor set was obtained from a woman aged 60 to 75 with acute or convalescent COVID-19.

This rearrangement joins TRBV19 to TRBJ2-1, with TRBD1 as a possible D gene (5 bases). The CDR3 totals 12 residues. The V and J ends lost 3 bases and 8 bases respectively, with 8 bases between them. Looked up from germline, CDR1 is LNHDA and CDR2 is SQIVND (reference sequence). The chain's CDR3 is CASSIQGDEQFF. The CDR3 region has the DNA TGTGCCAGTAGTATCCAGGGTGATGAGCAGTTCTTC.

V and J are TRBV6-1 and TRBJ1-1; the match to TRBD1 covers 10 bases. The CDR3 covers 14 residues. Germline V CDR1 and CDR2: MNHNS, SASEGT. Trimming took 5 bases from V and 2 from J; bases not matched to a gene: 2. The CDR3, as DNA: TGTGCCAGCAGTTGGACAGGGGGAAACACTGAAGCTTTCTTT. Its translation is CASSWTGGNTEAFF.

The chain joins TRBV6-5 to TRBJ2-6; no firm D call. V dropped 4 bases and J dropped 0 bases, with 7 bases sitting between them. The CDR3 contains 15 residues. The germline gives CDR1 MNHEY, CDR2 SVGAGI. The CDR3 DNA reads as TGTGCCAGCAGTTCAGTGAACTCTGGGGCCAACGTCCTGACTTTC. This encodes CASSSVNSGANVLTF.

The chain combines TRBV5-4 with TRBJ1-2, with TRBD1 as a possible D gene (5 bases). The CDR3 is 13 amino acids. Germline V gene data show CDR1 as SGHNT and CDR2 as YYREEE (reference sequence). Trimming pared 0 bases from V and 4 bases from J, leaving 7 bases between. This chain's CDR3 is CASSLVDSYGYTF. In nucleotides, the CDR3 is TGTGCCAGCAGCTTGGTCGACAGCTATGGCTACACCTTC.

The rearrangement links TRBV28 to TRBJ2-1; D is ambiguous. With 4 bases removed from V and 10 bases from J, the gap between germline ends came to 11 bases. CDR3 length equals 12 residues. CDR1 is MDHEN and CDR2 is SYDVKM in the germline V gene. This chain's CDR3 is CASSSALGEQFF. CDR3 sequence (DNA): TGTGCCAGCAGTTCCGCCCTCGGGGAGCAGTTCTTC.

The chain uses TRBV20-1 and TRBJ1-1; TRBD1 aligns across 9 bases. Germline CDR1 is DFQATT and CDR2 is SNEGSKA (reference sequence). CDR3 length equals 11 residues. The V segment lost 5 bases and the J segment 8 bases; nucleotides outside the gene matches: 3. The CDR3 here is CSAPGTGEAFF. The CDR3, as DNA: TGCAGTGCTCCCGGGACAGGGGAAGCTTTCTTT.

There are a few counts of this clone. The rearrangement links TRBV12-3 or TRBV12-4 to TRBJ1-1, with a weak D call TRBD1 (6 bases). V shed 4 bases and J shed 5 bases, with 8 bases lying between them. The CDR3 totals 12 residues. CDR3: CASSSQGTEAFF. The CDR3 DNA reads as TGTGCCAGCAGTTCACAGGGAACTGAAGCTTTCTTT.

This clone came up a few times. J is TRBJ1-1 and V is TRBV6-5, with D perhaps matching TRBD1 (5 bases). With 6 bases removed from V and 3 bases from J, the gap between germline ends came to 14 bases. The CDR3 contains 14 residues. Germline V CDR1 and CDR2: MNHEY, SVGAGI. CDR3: CASSRGFGYTEAFF. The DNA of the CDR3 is TGTGCCAGCAGCCGGGGGTTCGGCTACACTGAAGCTTTCTTT.

CDR3 coding DNA: TGTGCCAGCAGTCTTTCCCGGACAGGGAAGTCTTCTAATTCACCCCTCCACTTT. Encoded protein: CASSLSRTGKSSNSPLHF. V is TRBV27 and J is TRBJ1-6; 8 bases line up with TRBD1. CDR1 and CDR2 (germline): MNHEY, SMNVEV (reference sequence). The CDR3 is 18 amino acids. Trimming took 5 bases from V and 6 from J; bases not matched to a gene: 15.

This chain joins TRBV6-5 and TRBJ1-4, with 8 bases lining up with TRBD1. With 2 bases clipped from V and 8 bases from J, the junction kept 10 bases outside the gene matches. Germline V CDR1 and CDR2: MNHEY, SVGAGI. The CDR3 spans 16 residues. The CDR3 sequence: CASSYPLTGEYEKLFF. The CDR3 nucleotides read TGTGCCAGCAGTTACCCTCTGACAGGGGAGTACGAAAAACTGTTTTTT.

The CDR3 coding sequence is TGCAGTGCCGGGACAGGCTATGGCTACACCTTC. Protein product: CSAGTGYGYTF. This chain joins TRBV20-1 and TRBJ1-2; 8 bases are shared with TRBD1. Germline V gives CDR1 DFQATT, CDR2 SNEGSKA (reference sequence). The CDR3 extends over 11 amino acids. The ends lost 6 bases at V and 4 bases at J; junction bases unmatched: 1.

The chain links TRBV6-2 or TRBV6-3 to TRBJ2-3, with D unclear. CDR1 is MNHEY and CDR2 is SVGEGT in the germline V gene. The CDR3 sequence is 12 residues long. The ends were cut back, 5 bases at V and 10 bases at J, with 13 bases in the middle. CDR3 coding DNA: TGTGCCAGCAGTCGTTGGCAGTTGCCGCAGTATTTT. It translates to CASSRWQLPQYF.

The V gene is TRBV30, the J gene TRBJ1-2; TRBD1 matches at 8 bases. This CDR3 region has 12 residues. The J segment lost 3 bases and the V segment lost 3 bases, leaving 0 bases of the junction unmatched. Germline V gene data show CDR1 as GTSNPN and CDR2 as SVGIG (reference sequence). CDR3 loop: CAWRQGDYGYTF. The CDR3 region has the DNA TGTGCCTGGAGACAGGGGGACTATGGCTACACCTTC.

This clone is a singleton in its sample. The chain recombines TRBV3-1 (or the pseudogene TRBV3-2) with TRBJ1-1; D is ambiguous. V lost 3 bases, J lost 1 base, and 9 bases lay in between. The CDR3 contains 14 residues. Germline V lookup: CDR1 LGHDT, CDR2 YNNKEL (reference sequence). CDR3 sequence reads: CASSHSYKNTEAFF. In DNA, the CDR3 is TGTGCCAGCAGCCATTCGTACAAGAACACTGAAGCTTTCTTT.

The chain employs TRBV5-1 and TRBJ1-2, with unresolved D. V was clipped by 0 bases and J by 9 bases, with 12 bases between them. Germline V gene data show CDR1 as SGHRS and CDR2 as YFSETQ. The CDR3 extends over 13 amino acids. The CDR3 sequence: CASSLDMGERYTF. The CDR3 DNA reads TGCGCCAGCAGCTTGGACATGGGAGAACGCTACACCTTC.

The CDR3 region has the DNA TGTGCCTGGAGAGCGGGGTTCAATCAGCCCCAGCATTTT. Its protein product is CAWRAGFNQPQHF. The gene calls are TRBV30 and TRBJ1-5; unclear D gene. This CDR3 region has 13 residues. V gave up 3 bases and J gave up 3 bases, with 9 bases separating them. The germline gives CDR1 GTSNPN, CDR2 SVGIG (reference sequence).

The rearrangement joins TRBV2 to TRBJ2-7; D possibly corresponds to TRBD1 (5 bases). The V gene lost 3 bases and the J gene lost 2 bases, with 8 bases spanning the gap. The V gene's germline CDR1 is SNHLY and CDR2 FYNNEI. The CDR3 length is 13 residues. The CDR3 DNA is TGTGCCAGCAGTGAGGGGCTGGCCTACGAGCAGTACTTC. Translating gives CASSEGLAYEQYF.

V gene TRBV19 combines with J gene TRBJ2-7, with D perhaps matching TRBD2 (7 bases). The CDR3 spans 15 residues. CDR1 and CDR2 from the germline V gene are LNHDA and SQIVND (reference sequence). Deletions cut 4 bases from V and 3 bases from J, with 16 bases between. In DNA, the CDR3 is TGTGCCAGTAGTACAGGACTAGAGGGGGGCTACGAGCAGTACTTC. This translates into CASSTGLEGGYEQYF.